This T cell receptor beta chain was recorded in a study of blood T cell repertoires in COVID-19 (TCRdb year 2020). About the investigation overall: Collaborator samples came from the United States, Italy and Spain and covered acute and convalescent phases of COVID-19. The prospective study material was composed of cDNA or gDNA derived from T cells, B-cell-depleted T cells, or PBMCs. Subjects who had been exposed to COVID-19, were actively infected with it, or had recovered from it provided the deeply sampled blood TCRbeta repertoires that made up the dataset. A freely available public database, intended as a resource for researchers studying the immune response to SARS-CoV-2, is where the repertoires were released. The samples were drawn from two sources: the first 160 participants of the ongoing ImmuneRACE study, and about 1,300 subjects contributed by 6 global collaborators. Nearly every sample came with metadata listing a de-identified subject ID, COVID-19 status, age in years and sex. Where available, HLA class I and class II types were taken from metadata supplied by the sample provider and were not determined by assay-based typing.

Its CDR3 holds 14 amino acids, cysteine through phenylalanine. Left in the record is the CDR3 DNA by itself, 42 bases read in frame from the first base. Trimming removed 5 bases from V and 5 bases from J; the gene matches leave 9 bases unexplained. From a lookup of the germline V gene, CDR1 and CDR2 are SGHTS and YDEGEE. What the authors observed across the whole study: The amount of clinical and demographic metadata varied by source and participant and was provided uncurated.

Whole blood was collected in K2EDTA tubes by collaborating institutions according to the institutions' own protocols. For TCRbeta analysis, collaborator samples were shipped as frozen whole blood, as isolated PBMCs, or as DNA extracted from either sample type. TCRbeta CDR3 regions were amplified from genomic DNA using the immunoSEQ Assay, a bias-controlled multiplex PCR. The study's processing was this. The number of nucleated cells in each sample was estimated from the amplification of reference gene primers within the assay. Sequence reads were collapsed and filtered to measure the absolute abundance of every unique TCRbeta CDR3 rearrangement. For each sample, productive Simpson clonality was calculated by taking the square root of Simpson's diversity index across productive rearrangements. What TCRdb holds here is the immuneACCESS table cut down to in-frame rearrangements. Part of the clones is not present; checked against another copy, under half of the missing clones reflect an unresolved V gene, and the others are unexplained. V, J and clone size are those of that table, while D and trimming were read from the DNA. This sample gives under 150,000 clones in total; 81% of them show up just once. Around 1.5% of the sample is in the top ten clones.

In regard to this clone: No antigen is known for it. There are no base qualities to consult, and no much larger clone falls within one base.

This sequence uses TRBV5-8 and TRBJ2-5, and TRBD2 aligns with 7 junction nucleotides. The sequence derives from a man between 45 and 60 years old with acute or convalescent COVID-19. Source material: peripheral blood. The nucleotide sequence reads TGTGCCAGCAGTTCCCGACTAGCCCGGGAGACCCAGTACTTC. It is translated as CASSSRLARETQYF.